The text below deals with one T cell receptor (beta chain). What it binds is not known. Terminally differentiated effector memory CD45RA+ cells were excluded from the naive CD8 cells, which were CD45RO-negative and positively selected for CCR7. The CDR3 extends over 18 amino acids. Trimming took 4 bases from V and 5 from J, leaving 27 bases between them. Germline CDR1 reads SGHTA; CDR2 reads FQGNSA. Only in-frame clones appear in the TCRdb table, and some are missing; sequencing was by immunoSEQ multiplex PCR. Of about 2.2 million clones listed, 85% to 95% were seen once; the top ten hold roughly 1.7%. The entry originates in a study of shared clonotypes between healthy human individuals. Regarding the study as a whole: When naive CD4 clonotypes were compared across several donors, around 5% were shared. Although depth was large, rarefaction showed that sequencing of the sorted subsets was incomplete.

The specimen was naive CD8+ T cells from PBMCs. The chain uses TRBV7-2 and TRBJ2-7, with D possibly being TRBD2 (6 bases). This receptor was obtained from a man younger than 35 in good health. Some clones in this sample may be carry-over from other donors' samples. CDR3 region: CASSSTPLFRGLYHEQYF. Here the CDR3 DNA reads TGTGCCAGCAGCTCGACTCCCCTCTTTCGGGGACTGTACCACGAGCAGTACTTC. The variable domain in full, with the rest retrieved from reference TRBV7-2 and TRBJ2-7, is GAGVSQSPSNKVTEKGKDVELRCDPISGHTALYWYRQSLGQGLEFLIYFQGNSAPDKSGLPSDRFSAERTGGSVSTLTIQRTQQEDSAVYLCASSSTPLFRGLYHEQYFGPGTRLTVT.